This TCR beta chain is from a study of blood T cell repertoires in COVID-19. Study-level information: Sources were T cells, B-cell-depleted T cells, or PBMCs; the material itself was cDNA or gDNA.

Profiling relied on immunoSEQ multiplex PCR, and the TCRdb table lists in-frame clones only, not all of them. Counted here are some 8,000 clones, 65% to 85% occurring once; the ten biggest clones make up 18%. This TCR was sampled from a human donor with active COVID-19. The donor label of this sample is uncertain. Sequenced material: peripheral blood.

As DNA, the CDR3 is TGTGCCATCCGGCGGGGGGCGGGGTACGAGCAGTACTTC. Translation: CAIRRGAGYEQYF. V gene TRBV6-5 combines with J gene TRBJ2-7, with 8 bases matching TRBD2. Germline trimming cut 10 bases from V and 4 bases from J; bases unmatched to any gene: 9. Germline V gene lookup returns CDR1 MNHEY and CDR2 SVGAGI. This CDR3 comprises 13 residues.